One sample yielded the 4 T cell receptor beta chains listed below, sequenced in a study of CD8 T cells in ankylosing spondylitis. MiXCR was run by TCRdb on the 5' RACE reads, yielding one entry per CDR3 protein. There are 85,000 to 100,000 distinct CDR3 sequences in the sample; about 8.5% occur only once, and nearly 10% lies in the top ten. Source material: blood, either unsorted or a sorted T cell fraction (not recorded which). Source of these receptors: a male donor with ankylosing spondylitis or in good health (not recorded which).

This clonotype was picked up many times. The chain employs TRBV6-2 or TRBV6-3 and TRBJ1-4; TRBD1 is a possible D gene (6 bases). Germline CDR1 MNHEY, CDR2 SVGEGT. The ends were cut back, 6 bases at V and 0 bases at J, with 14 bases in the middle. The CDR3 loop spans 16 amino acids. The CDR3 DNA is TGTGCCAGCAGACTCGACAGGAGTCCAACTAATGAAAAACTGTTTTTT. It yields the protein CASRLDRSPTNEKLFF.

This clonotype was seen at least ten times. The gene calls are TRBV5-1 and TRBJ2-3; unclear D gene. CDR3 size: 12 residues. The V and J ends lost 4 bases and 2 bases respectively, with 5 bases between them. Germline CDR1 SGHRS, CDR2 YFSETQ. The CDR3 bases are TGCGCCAGCAGCGCAGACACAGATACGCAGTATTTT. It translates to CASSADTDTQYF.

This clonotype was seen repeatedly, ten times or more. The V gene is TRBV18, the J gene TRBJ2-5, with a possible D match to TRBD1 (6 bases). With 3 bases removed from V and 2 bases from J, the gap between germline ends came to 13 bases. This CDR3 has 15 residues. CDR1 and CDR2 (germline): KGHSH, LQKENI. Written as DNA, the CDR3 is TGTGCCAGCTCACCCCTCACAGGGAAACAAGAGACCCAGTACTTC. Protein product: CASSPLTGKQETQYF.

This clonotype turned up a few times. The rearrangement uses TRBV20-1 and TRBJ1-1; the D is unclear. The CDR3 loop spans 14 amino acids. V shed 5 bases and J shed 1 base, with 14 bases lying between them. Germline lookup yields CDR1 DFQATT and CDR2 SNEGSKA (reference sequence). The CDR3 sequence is CSAPLTGGNTEAFF. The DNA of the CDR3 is TGCAGTGCTCCTCTGACTGGCGGGAACACTGAAGCTTTCTTT.